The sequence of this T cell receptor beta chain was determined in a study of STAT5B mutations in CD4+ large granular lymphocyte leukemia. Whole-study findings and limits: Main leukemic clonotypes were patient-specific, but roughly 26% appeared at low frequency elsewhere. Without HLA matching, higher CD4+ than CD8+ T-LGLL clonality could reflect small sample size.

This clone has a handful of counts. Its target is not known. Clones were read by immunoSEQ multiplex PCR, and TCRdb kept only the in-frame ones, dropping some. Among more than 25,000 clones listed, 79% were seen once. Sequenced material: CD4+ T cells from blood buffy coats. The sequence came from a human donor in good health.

The CDR3 DNA sequence: TGTGCCAGCAGCTTGGCTAGCGGGGGTAGGAATGAGCAGTTCTTC. This codes for CASSLASGGRNEQFF. The chain is built from TRBV7-2 and TRBJ2-1; 10 bases line up with TRBD2. V shed 3 bases and J 7 bases; nucleotides not matched to a gene: 6. CDR1 SGHTA and CDR2 FQGNSA come from the germline V gene. The CDR3 spans 15 residues.